The T cell receptor (beta chain) under discussion was sequenced for a study of blood T cell repertoires in COVID-19. Whole-study context: Samples representing acute and convalescent COVID-19 were sourced from the United States, Italy and Spain.

The authors' processing: From reference gene primer amplification, estimates of nucleated cell counts were derived. The protocol was immunoSEQ multiplex PCR, while the TCRdb copy is restricted to in-frame clones and leaves out a portion. That table gives V, J and clone size, and the DNA gave D and trimming. The data hold 200,000 to 300,000 clones, with approximately 87% observed a single time. Germline V gene lookup returns CDR1 MNHEY and CDR2 SVGAGI. Trimming cost V 7 bases and J 5 bases; bases outside gene matches: 11. The CDR3 extends over 15 amino acids. The chain couples TRBV6-5 to TRBJ2-3; 8 bases are shared with TRBD2. The sample was peripheral blood. The origin of this receptor is a human donor in a cohort sampled during active COVID-19. The CDR3 region has the DNA TGTGCCAGCAAGGAGAGCGGGAGCCTTGTAGATACGCAGTATTTT. Amino acids: CASKESGSLVDTQYF.